These 11 T cell receptor beta chains share one sample of origin, sequenced in a study of early T cells in non-severe SARS-CoV-2 infection (dated by TCRdb to about 2021). Library generation was performed with 5' RACE. Sequencing was carried out with a NextSeq 500. TCRdb passed the public sequencing reads through fastp at Q25 and MiXCR, retaining productive beta sequences. CDR3 protein sequences are deduplicated, and each keeps its most common genes and DNA. For this sample the table gives some 98,000 distinct CDR3 sequences, of which roughly 15% were detected only once. Around 1.3% of the sample is taken by the ten largest. Sequencing was performed on whole blood. The origin of the receptors is an adult who was a healthcare worker with PCR-confirmed SARS-CoV-2 infection or an uninfected control (not recorded which).

The V gene is TRBV6-1, the J gene TRBJ2-2, with TRBD1 as a possible D gene (6 bases). V was shortened by 6 bases and J by 5 bases, with 13 bases between the two germline ends. Germline V CDR1 and CDR2: MNHNS, SASEGT. The CDR3 has 14 amino acids. CDR3 nucleotides: TGTGCCAGCAGGTCGGAACAGGGAACCGGGGAGCTGTTTTTT. Translation: CASRSEQGTGELFF.

This clonotype has just a few counts. The chain is built from TRBV7-2 and TRBJ2-2; the D is unclear. Germline lookup yields CDR1 SGHTA and CDR2 FQGNSA. The CDR3 runs 13 residues. Trimming shortened V by 4 bases and J by 5 bases, and 8 bases separated the two germline ends. The CDR3 is CASSYGPTGELFF. For the CDR3, the DNA is TGTGCCAGCAGCTACGGGCCTACCGGGGAGCTGTTTTTT.

The chain recombines TRBV6-5 with TRBJ2-1; possibly TRBD2 for D (6 bases). The CDR3 spans 14 residues. With 0 bases removed from V and 10 bases from J, the gap between germline ends came to 13 bases. From germline, CDR1 is MNHEY and CDR2 SVGAGI. The CDR3 DNA reads TGTGCCAGCAGTTACTCTCCCCAGCGGGTAGAGCAGTTCTTC. Translating gives CASSYSPQRVEQFF.

This clonotype occurred a few times. The chain couples TRBV27 to TRBJ1-2; tentatively, D is TRBD1 (6 bases). Germline CDR1 and CDR2: MNHEY and SMNVEV (reference sequence). The CDR3 is made up of 14 amino acids. V dropped 8 bases and J dropped 6 bases, with 19 bases sitting between them. The CDR3 DNA is TGTGCCAGCGGAAATACAGGGATGACCCATGGCTACACCTTC. Residues: CASGNTGMTHGYTF.

The rearrangement joins TRBV18 to TRBJ2-3; D gene ambiguous. The CDR3 length is 16 residues. V was clipped by 3 bases and J by 1 base, with 14 bases between them. Germline loops: CDR1 KGHSH, CDR2 LQKENI. CDR3 loop: CASSPIRAERTDTQYF. The DNA of the CDR3 is TGTGCCAGCTCACCTATTCGGGCGGAGCGCACAGATACGCAGTATTTT.

This clonotype was observed a handful of times. This sequence joins TRBV6-5 and TRBJ1-6; no clear D. The CDR3 extends over 18 amino acids. Germline loops: CDR1 MNHEY, CDR2 SVGAGI. V lost 1 base and J 0 bases, leaving 13 bases between the germline ends. The CDR3 DNA follows: TGTGCCAGCAGTTACTGGGGTCCCCTCCGCTCCTATAATTCACCCCTCCACTTT. Its translation is CASSYWGPLRSYNSPLHF.

The rearrangement links TRBV20-1 to TRBJ2-5; D not resolved. V lost 4 bases and J 4 bases, leaving 13 bases between the germline ends. CDR1 and CDR2 from the germline V gene are DFQATT and SNEGSKA (reference sequence). The CDR3 consists of 13 residues. This chain's CDR3 is CSATFLPVETQYF. CDR3 coding DNA: TGCAGTGCTACCTTTCTACCGGTAGAGACCCAGTACTTC.

This clonotype was detected only a few times. V and J are TRBV20-1 and TRBJ1-1; no clear D gene. The CDR3 totals 15 residues. V was trimmed by 1 base and J by 0 bases, leaving 12 bases between them. Germline assignment: CDR1 DFQATT and CDR2 SNEGSKA (reference sequence). The CDR3 sequence is CSARAWESMNTEAFF. DNA for the CDR3: TGCAGTGCTAGAGCATGGGAGAGTATGAACACTGAAGCTTTCTTT.

This clonotype was seen a handful of times. The rearrangement joins TRBV20-1 to TRBJ2-7, with a tentative D call TRBD2 (6 bases). This CDR3 region has 13 residues. Trimming took 0 bases from V and 4 from J, leaving 10 bases between them. Germline V CDR1 and CDR2: DFQATT, SNEGSKA (reference sequence). CDR3 amino acids: CSARDLRGYEQYF. Here the CDR3 DNA reads TGCAGTGCTAGAGACCTTCGGGGGTACGAGCAGTACTTC.

The chain combines TRBV9 with TRBJ2-1; D is undetermined. V lost 0 bases to trimming and J lost 9 bases, with 13 bases between them. CDR3 size: 14 residues. Germline lookup yields CDR1 SGDLS and CDR2 YYNGEE. The CDR3 DNA reads as TGTGCCAGCAGCGTAGTGGCCACGGACGGTGAGCAGTTCTTC. It yields the protein CASSVVATDGEQFF.

This clonotype showed up just a few times. The chain carries TRBV27 and TRBJ2-2, with 7 bases identical to TRBD1. Per the germline V gene, CDR1 is MNHEY and CDR2 is SMNVEV (reference sequence). This CDR3 has 18 residues. Trimming took 7 bases from V and 2 from J; bases not matched to a gene: 16. The DNA of the CDR3 is TGTGCCAGCACCCCCCATCTTCTCCGGGACAGCAACACCGGGGAGCTGTTTTTT. Residues: CASTPHLLRDSNTGELFF.